Below, 8 T cell receptor beta chains from the same sample are listed, as sequenced in a study of somatic mutations in cytotoxic T cells in rheumatoid arthritis. Sequencing was performed with immunoSEQ multiplex PCR; in TCRdb, only in-frame clones are kept and a portion is missing. The sample holds some 21,000 clones, around 80% seen once. Sequencing was carried out using CD8+ T cells sorted from blood. The receptors were gathered from an adult with rheumatoid arthritis.

This chain joins TRBV6-6 and TRBJ1-3; D ambiguous. Deletions cut 3 bases from V and 0 bases from J, with 9 bases between. The CDR3 loop spans 15 amino acids. Germline V gene data show CDR1 as MNHNY and CDR2 as SVGAGI (reference sequence). The CDR3 DNA reads as TGTGCCAGCAGTTATACCTATGGCTCTGGAAACACCATATATTTT. It specifies CASSYTYGSGNTIYF.

The chain recombines TRBV6-5 with TRBJ2-3; D may be TRBD2 (6 bases). The germline V and J ends were trimmed by 1 base and 1 base, with 12 bases remaining between them. The CDR3 spans 16 residues. The germline CDR1 and CDR2 sequences are MNHEY and SVGAGI. CDR3 region: CASSYYTSPRTDTQYF. For the CDR3, the DNA is TGTGCCAGCAGTTACTACACTAGCCCCCGCACAGATACGCAGTATTTT.

This chain joins TRBV15 and TRBJ2-1; 9 bases match TRBD1. Germline loops: CDR1 LNHNV, CDR2 YYDKDF (reference sequence). With 3 bases clipped from V and 5 bases from J, the junction kept 2 bases outside the gene matches. CDR3 length equals 14 residues. CDR3: CATSRGQGDNEQFF. As DNA, the CDR3 is TGTGCCACCAGCAGGGGACAGGGAGACAATGAGCAGTTCTTC.

The sample holds one count of this clone. The V gene is TRBV11-1, the J gene TRBJ2-7; 8 bases are shared with TRBD2. The germline V gene has CDR1 SGHAT and CDR2 FQDESV (reference sequence). The V segment lost 5 bases and the J segment 5 bases; nucleotides outside the gene matches: 8. This CDR3 comprises 14 residues. CDR3 loop: CASSLSGGGNEQYF. DNA of the CDR3: TGTGCCAGCAGCCTGAGCGGGGGAGGGAACGAGCAGTACTTC.

The chain joins TRBV7-9 to TRBJ2-1, with D hard to call. The germline V and J ends were trimmed by 5 bases and 9 bases, with 11 bases remaining between them. Looked up from germline, CDR1 is SEHNR and CDR2 is FQNEAQ (reference sequence). The CDR3 has 12 amino acids. CDR3 coding DNA: TGTGCCAGCAGCCCTTCAGCCGGTGAGCAGTTCTTC. Its protein product is CASSPSAGEQFF.

The sample holds one count of this clone. J is TRBJ2-3 and V is TRBV28, with a tentative D call TRBD1 (5 bases). This CDR3 has 19 amino acids. Germline values: CDR1 MDHEN, CDR2 SYDVKM. V lost 3 bases and J 4 bases, leaving 26 bases between the germline ends. In DNA form, the CDR3 reads TGTGCCAGCAGTTTCCCCTCCATCCAACAGGCTCCCCCCGCAGATACGCAGTATTTT. It specifies CASSFPSIQQAPPADTQYF.

The V and J genes are TRBV11-2 and TRBJ1-5, with 8 bases lining up with TRBD1. Germline CDR1 is SGHAT and CDR2 is FQNNGV. V was pared by 4 bases and J by 2 bases, with 10 bases of the junction left unmatched. The CDR3 is 17 amino acids. CDR3 sequence: CASSSDWTGWRNQPQHF. Written as DNA, the CDR3 is TGTGCCAGCAGCTCGGACTGGACAGGGTGGCGCAATCAGCCCCAGCATTTT.

The chain uses TRBV2 and TRBJ1-6; 10 bases line up with TRBD1. V shed 6 bases, J shed 5 bases, and the junction held 4 bases outside the gene matches. Germline CDR1 is SNHLY and CDR2 is FYNNEI. The CDR3 extends over 15 amino acids. The chain's CDR3 is CASRPGQGNNSPLHF. The CDR3 DNA follows: TGTGCCAGCAGGCCGGGACAGGGGAATAATTCACCCCTCCACTTT.